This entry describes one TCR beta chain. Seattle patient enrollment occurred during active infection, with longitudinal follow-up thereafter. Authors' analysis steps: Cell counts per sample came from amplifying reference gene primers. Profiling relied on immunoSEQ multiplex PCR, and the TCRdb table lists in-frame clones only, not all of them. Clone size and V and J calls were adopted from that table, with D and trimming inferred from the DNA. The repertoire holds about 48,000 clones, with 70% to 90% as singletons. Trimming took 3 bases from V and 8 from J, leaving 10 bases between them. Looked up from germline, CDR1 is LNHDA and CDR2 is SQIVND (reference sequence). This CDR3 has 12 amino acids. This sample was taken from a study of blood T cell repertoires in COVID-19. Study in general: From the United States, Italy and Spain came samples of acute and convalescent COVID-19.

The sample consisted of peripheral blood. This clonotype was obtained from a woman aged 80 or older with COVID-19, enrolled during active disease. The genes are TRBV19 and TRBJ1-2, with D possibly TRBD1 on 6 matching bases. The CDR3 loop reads CASSIARGGYTF. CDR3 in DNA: TGTGCCAGTAGTATTGCCAGGGGCGGCTACACCTTC. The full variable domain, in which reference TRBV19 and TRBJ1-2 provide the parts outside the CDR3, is DGGITQSPKYLFRKEGQNVTLSCEQNLNHDAMYWYRQDPGQGLRLIYYSQIVNDFQKGDIAEGYSVSREKKESFPLTVTSAQKNPTAFYLCASSIARGGYTFGSGTRLTVV.